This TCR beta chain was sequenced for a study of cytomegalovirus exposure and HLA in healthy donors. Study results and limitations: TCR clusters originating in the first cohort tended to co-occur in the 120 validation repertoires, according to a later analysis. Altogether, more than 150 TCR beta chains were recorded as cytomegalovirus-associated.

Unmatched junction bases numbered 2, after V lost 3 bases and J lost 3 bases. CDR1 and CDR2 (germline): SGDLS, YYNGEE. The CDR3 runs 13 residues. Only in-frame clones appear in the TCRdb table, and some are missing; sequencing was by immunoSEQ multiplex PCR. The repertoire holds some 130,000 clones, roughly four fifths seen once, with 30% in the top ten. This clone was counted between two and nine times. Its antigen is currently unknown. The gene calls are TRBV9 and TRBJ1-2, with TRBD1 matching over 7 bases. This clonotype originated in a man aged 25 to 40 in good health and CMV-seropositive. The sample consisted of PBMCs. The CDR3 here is CASSAGQYYGYTF. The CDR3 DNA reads TGTGCCAGCAGCGCGGGACAGTACTATGGCTACACCTTC.